The text below deals with one T cell receptor beta chain. The data derive from a study of blood T cell repertoires in COVID-19. Study at large: Samples came from the United States, Italy and Spain, spanning acute and convalescent COVID-19.

The CDR3 loop spans 16 amino acids. The V gene's germline CDR1 is SNHLY and CDR2 FYNNEI. Trimming pared 1 base from V and 7 bases from J, leaving 19 bases between. Libraries were prepared by immunoSEQ multiplex PCR; TCRdb keeps only in-frame clonotypes and omits some of them. Of about 220,000 clones listed, 86% are singletons. The origin of this receptor is a woman aged 40 to 50 with acute COVID-19. The material sequenced was PBMCs or T cells enriched from blood (not recorded which). V usage is TRBV2 and J usage is TRBJ2-5, with a tentative D call TRBD1 (5 bases). The CDR3 region is CASSEGYYSRDGTQYF. The CDR3 nucleotides are TGTGCCAGCAGTGAAGGTTACTACTCCAGGGATGGGACCCAGTACTTC.